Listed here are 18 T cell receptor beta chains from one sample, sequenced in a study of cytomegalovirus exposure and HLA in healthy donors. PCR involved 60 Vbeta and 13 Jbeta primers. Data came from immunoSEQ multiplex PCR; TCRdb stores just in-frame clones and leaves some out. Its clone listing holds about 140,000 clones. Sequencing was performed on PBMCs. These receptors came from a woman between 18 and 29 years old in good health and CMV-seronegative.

This chain's CDR3 is CASSLDSNTEAFF. Written as DNA, the CDR3 is TGTGCCAGCAGCTTGGATAGCAACACTGAAGCTTTCTTT. The rearrangement links TRBV5-4 to TRBJ1-1; no definite D call. Germline assignment: CDR1 SGHNT and CDR2 YYREEE (reference sequence). The CDR3 length is 13 residues. With 0 bases removed from V and 2 bases from J, the gap between germline ends came to 5 bases.

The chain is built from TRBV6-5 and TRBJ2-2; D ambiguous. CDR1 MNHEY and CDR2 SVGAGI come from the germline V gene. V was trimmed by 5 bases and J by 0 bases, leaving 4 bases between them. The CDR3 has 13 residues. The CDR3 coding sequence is TGTGCCAGCAGTCCTACGAACACCGGGGAGCTGTTTTTT. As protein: CASSPTNTGELFF.

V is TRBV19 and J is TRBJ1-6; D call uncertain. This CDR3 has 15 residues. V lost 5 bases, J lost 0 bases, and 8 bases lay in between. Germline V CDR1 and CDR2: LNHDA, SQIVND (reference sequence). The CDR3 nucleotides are TGTGCCAGTAGTGAGGGAAGCTCCTATAATTCACCCCTCCACTTT. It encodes CASSEGSSYNSPLHF.

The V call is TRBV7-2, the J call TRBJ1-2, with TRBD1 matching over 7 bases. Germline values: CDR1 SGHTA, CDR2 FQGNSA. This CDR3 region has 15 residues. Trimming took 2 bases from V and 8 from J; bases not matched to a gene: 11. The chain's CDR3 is CASSLWAGGPGGYTF. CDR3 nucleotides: TGTGCCAGCAGCTTATGGGCAGGGGGGCCTGGGGGCTACACCTTC.

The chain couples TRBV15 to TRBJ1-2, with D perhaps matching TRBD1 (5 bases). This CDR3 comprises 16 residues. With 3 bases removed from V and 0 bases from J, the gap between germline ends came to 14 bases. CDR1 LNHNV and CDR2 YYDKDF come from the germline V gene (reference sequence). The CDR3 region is CATSRETDKTNYGYTF. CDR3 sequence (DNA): TGTGCCACCAGCAGGGAGACAGACAAAACTAACTATGGCTACACCTTC.

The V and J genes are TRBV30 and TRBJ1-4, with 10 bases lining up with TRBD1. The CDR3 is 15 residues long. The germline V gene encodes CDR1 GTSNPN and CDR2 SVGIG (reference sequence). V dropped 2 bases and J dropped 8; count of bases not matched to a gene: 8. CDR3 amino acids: CAWSSLRTGGEKLFF. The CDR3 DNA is TGTGCCTGGAGTAGCCTTAGGACAGGGGGGGAAAAACTGTTTTTT.

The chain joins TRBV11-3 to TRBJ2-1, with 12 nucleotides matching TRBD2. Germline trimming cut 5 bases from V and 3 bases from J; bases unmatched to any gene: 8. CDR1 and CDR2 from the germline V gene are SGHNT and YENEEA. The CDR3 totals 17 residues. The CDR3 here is CASSTSVGLAGYNEQFF. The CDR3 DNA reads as TGTGCCAGCAGCACTTCGGTGGGACTAGCGGGCTACAATGAGCAGTTCTTC.

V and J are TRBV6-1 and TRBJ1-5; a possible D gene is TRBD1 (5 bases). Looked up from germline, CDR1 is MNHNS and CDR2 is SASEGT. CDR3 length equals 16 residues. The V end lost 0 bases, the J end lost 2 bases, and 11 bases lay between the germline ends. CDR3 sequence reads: CASSEARGLGNQPQHF. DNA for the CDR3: TGTGCCAGCAGTGAAGCAAGGGGTCTTGGCAATCAGCCCCAGCATTTT.

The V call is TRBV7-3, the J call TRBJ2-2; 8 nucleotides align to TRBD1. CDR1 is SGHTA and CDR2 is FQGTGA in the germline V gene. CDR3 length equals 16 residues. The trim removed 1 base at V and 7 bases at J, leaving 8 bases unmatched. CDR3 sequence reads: CASSLRGQGASGELFF. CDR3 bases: TGTGCCAGCAGCTTAAGGGGCCAGGGGGCGAGCGGGGAGCTGTTTTTT.

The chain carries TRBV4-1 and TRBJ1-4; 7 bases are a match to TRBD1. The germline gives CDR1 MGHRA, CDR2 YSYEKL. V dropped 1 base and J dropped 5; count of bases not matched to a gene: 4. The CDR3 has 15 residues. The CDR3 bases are TGCGCCAGCAGCCAAGCGGGACAGATAAATGAAAAACTGTTTTTT. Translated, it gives CASSQAGQINEKLFF.

The CDR3 DNA is TGTGCCAGCAGCCCCGGGGGGTCCGGGTCCTACGAGCAGTACTTC. It specifies CASSPGGSGSYEQYF. V and J are TRBV7-8 and TRBJ2-7; 7 nucleotides align to TRBD2. There are 15 residues in the CDR3. Germline CDR1 reads SGHVS; CDR2 reads FQNEAQ. The ends lost 5 bases at V and 1 base at J; junction bases unmatched: 8.

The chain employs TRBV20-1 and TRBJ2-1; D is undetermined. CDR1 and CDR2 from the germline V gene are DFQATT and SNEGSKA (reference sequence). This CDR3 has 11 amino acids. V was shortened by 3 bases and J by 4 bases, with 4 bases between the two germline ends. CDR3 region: CSASQYNEQFF. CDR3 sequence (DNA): TGCAGTGCTAGTCAATACAATGAGCAGTTCTTC.

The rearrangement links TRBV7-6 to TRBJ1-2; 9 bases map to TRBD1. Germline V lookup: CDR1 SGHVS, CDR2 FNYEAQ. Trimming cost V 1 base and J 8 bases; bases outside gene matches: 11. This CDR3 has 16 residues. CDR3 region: CASSLDPGQGSGGYTF. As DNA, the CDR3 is TGTGCCAGCAGCTTAGACCCGGGACAGGGTTCCGGAGGCTACACCTTC.

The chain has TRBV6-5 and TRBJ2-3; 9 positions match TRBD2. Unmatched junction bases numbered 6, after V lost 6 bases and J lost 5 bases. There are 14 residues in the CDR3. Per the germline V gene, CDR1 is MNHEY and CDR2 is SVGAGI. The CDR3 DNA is TGTGCCAGCAGACGGACTAGCGTCAGAGATACGCAGTATTTT. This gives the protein CASRRTSVRDTQYF.

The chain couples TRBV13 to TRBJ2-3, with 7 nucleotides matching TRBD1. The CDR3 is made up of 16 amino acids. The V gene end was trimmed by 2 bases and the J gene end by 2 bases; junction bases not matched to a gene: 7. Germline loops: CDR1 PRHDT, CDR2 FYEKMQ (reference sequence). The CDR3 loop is CASSLRQGLSTDTQYF. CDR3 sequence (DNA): TGTGCCAGCAGCTTAAGACAGGGATTGTCCACAGATACGCAGTATTTT.

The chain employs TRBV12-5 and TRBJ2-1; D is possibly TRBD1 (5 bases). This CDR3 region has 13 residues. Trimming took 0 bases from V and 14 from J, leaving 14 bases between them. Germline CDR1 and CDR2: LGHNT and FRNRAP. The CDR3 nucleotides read TGTGCTAGTGGTTTGGTAGTAAGGGGTGATAAGTTCTTC. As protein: CASGLVVRGDKFF.

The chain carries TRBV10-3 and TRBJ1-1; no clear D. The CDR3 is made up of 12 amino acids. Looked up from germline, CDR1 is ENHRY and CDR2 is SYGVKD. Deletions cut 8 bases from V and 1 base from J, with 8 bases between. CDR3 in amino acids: CAIRGENTEAFF. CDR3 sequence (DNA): TGTGCCATCCGAGGAGAGAACACTGAAGCTTTCTTT.

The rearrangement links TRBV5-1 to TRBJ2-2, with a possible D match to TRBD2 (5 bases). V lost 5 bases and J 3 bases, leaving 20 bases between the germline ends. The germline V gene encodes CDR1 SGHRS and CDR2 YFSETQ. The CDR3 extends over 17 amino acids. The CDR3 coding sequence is TGCGCCAGCAGTTCGTTTTCTCCGGGGAGTTACACCGGGGAGCTGTTTTTT. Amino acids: CASSSFSPGSYTGELFF.